Presented here are 27 T cell receptor beta chains from one specimen sequenced in a study of Ad26.COV2.S vaccination and SARS-CoV-2 variants. This sample's treatment: roughly 19 received Ad26.COV2.S at low or high dose, single or two shots; five or six received placebo; per-sample allocation not given. Vaccine and placebo recipients were sampled on day 63 after the first injection. The method was immunoSEQ multiplex PCR; TCRdb's version includes in-frame clones alone and lacks a portion of them. The sample lists about 400,000 clones, about 83% seen once, with approximately 7% in the top ten. Source: peripheral blood, taken in a trial of Ad26.COV2.S vaccine versus placebo. The source of these receptors is a person between 18 and 59 years old who received the Ad26.COV2.S COVID-19 vaccine or a placebo.

This sequence joins TRBV5-1 and TRBJ2-5; D is ambiguous. Germline CDR1 reads SGHRS; CDR2 reads YFSETQ. The germline V and J ends were trimmed by 3 bases and 4 bases, with 7 bases remaining between them. CDR3 size: 12 residues. The CDR3 DNA is TGCGCCAGCAGCTATGACGGAGAGACCCAGTACTTC. Amino acid sequence: CASSYDGETQYF.

The rearrangement links TRBV5-1 to TRBJ2-1; 8 positions agree with TRBD1. This CDR3 comprises 15 residues. The V gene's germline CDR1 is SGHRS and CDR2 YFSETQ. Unmatched junction bases numbered 10, after V lost 3 bases and J lost 8 bases. The CDR3 sequence: CASSSGTGLTYEQFF. The CDR3 bases are TGCGCCAGCAGCTCCGGGACAGGACTTACCTATGAGCAGTTCTTC. The whole variable domain, filled in from reference TRBV5-1 and TRBJ2-1, reads KAGVTQTPRYLIKTRGQQVTLSCSPISGHRSVSWYQQTPGQGLQFLFEYFSETQRNKGNFPGRFSGRQFSNSRSEMNVSTLELGDSALYLCASSSGTGLTYEQFFGPGTRLTVL.

The chain combines TRBV10-1 with TRBJ1-1, with D possibly matching TRBD1 (6 bases). With 6 bases removed from V and 1 base from J, the gap between germline ends came to 12 bases. Germline V gene data show CDR1 as WNHNN and CDR2 as SYGVQD (reference sequence). The CDR3 loop spans 14 amino acids. The CDR3 nucleotides are TGCGCCAGCAGAGCAGGGGCGGGGAACACTGAAGCTTTCTTT. This translates into CASRAGAGNTEAFF.

The chain couples TRBV24-1 to TRBJ2-5; either TRBD1 or TRBD2 may fit D (5 bases each). Trimming left V 4 bases short and J 2 bases short, with 10 bases between. The CDR3 loop spans 14 amino acids. Germline loops: CDR1 KGHDR, CDR2 SFDVKD. In nucleotides, the CDR3 is TGTGCCACCAGTGACCCGGGGCCTCAAGAGACCCAGTACTTC. Protein product: CATSDPGPQETQYF.

The chain combines TRBV4-1 with TRBJ2-2; no definite D call. Trimming removed 3 bases at V and 7 bases at J, with 9 bases between. Germline V gene sequence: CDR1 MGHRA, CDR2 YSYEKL. CDR3 size: 13 residues. CDR3 region: CASSHEIHGELFF. CDR3 coding DNA: TGCGCCAGCAGCCATGAGATCCACGGGGAGCTGTTTTTT.

The chain recombines TRBV3-1 (or the pseudogene TRBV3-2) with TRBJ2-5; 9 bases agree with TRBD2. Germline-derived CDR1 and CDR2 are LGHDT and YNNKEL (reference sequence). The CDR3 runs to 14 residues. Trimming cost V 6 bases and J 4 bases; bases outside gene matches: 6. The CDR3 loop reads CASSNSGGGETQYF. CDR3 DNA: TGTGCCAGCAGTAATAGCGGGGGAGGAGAGACCCAGTACTTC.

The chain is built from TRBV7-2 and TRBJ2-1, with a possible D match to TRBD1 (6 bases). V was pared by 5 bases and J by 0 bases, with 17 bases between. CDR1 is SGHTA and CDR2 is FQGNSA in the germline V gene. The CDR3 has 17 residues. CDR3 in amino acids: CASSTEGARGSYNEQFF. For the CDR3, the DNA is TGTGCCAGCAGCACGGAAGGGGCCAGGGGCTCCTACAATGAGCAGTTCTTC.

The J gene is TRBJ1-4, the V gene TRBV23-1, with TRBD1 matching over 7 bases. TRBV23-1 is classed as an ORF, of uncertain function. Trimming cost V 6 bases and J 7 bases; bases outside gene matches: 8. The CDR3 consists of 14 residues. CDR3 sequence: CASSAGGCGEKLFF. CDR3 nucleotides: TGCGCCAGCAGCGCAGGGGGGTGCGGTGAAAAACTGTTTTTT.

This sequence joins TRBV3-1 (or the pseudogene TRBV3-2) and TRBJ2-4; TRBD2 agrees at 11 bases. This CDR3 is built from 14 residues. CDR1 and CDR2 (germline): LGHDT, YNNKEL (reference sequence). Trimming took 4 bases from V and 8 from J; bases not matched to a gene: 4. The CDR3 loop is CASSLAGGRDIQYF. CDR3 in DNA: TGTGCCAGCAGCCTAGCGGGGGGGCGGGACATTCAGTACTTC.

The rearrangement uses TRBV5-1 and TRBJ2-2; D remains unclear. Trimming cost V 4 bases and J 3 bases, with 7 bases left between them. Germline loops: CDR1 SGHRS, CDR2 YFSETQ. The CDR3 is 13 residues long. The CDR3 DNA follows: TGCGCCAGCAGCCCCCAGGACACCGGGGAGCTGTTTTTT. It yields the protein CASSPQDTGELFF.

The rearrangement links TRBV30 to TRBJ2-1; TRBD2 aligns across 12 bases. From germline, CDR1 is GTSNPN and CDR2 SVGIG (reference sequence). V lost 7 bases to trimming and J lost 1 base; unmatched junction nucleotides: 8. This CDR3 spans 16 amino acids. CDR3 sequence (DNA): TGTGCCTTGGATCGCGGGACTAGCGGGTCCTACAATGAGCAGTTCTTC. This translates into CALDRGTSGSYNEQFF.

The genes are TRBV5-5 and TRBJ1-2; D not certain. The germline gives CDR1 SGHKS, CDR2 YYEKEE (reference sequence). This CDR3 has 18 amino acids. Trimming stripped 0 bases from V and 4 bases from J, with 22 bases between. The CDR3 nucleotides are TGTGCCAGCAGCTTGGGGGATGAGACGACTCTTTGGGGCTATGGCTACACCTTC. Translated: CASSLGDETTLWGYGYTF.

CDR3 nucleotide sequence: TGTGCCAGCAGCCGGCGGAACACCGGGGAGCTGTTTTTT. Translation: CASSRRNTGELFF. This chain uses TRBV3-1 (or the pseudogene TRBV3-2) with TRBJ2-2; D gene unclear. The CDR3 is 13 residues long. The V gene's germline CDR1 is LGHDT and CDR2 YNNKEL (reference sequence). V was clipped by 4 bases and J by 1 base, with 4 bases between them.

The V and J genes are TRBV27 and TRBJ2-7, with D unclear. CDR3 length equals 14 residues. Germline CDR1 and CDR2: MNHEY and SMNVEV (reference sequence). V shed 3 bases and J shed 6 bases, with 15 bases lying between them. Here the CDR3 reads CASSFIGFPSEQYF. DNA of the CDR3: TGTGCCAGCAGTTTCATTGGGTTTCCCTCCGAGCAGTACTTC.

V usage is TRBV10-3 and J usage is TRBJ1-2; the match to TRBD1 covers 8 bases. The CDR3 is 15 residues long. Germline-derived CDR1 and CDR2 are ENHRY and SYGVKD. V lost 4 bases and J lost 0; bases outside the gene matches: 4. The CDR3: CAISGDRQANYGYTF. The CDR3 DNA follows: TGTGCCATCAGTGGGGACAGGCAAGCTAACTATGGCTACACCTTC.

The sample holds one count of this clone. The chain couples TRBV2 to TRBJ2-7; the match to TRBD1 covers 8 bases. Looked up from germline, CDR1 is SNHLY and CDR2 is FYNNEI. CDR3 length: 13 residues. Trimming took 8 bases from V and 7 from J; bases not matched to a gene: 10. The CDR3 here is CASGRQGAGEQYF. In nucleotides, the CDR3 is TGTGCCAGCGGCCGGCAGGGGGCGGGTGAGCAGTACTTC. The full variable domain, its missing parts supplied by reference TRBV2 and TRBJ2-7, is EPEVTQTPSHQVTQMGQEVILRCVPISNHLYFYWYRQILGQKVEFLVSFYNNEISEKSEIFDDQFSVERPDGSNFTLKIRSTKLEDSAMYFCASGRQGAGEQYFGPGTRLTVT.

The chain carries TRBV5-1 and TRBJ2-4, with D maybe TRBD2 (7 bases). The length of the CDR3 is 14 residues. V gave up 0 bases and J gave up 9 bases, with 13 bases separating them. Germline CDR1 reads SGHRS; CDR2 reads YFSETQ. The CDR3, as DNA: TGCGCCAGCAGCTTGGGCAGGGGCGGGGGCATTCAGTACTTC. Encoded protein: CASSLGRGGGIQYF. Full variable domain (remainder filled in from reference TRBV5-1 and TRBJ2-4): KAGVTQTPRYLIKTRGQQVTLSCSPISGHRSVSWYQQTPGQGLQFLFEYFSETQRNKGNFPGRFSGRQFSNSRSEMNVSTLELGDSALYLCASSLGRGGGIQYFGAGTRLSVL.

The gene calls are TRBV18 and TRBJ1-1; 8 bases line up with TRBD1. Germline V gene sequence: CDR1 KGHSH, CDR2 LQKENI. Trimming removed 1 base from V and 6 bases from J; junction bases left unmatched: 4. CDR3 length: 14 residues. DNA of the CDR3: TGTGCCAGCTCACCACAGAGACAGGGGTCTGAAGCTTTCTTT. Translating it yields CASSPQRQGSEAFF.

J is TRBJ2-3 and V is TRBV6-1; 9 positions match TRBD2. Germline-derived CDR1 and CDR2 are MNHNS and SASEGT. CDR3 length: 15 amino acids. J was trimmed by 2 bases and V by 3 bases; bases with no gene match: 3. The CDR3 DNA sequence: TGTGCCAGCAGTGACCTAGCGGGATACACAGATACGCAGTATTTT. The encoded protein is CASSDLAGYTDTQYF.

V is TRBV7-6 and J is TRBJ2-7; tentatively, D is TRBD1 (5 bases). The germline CDR1 and CDR2 sequences are SGHVS and FNYEAQ. V was cut by 2 bases and J by 2 bases, with 13 bases left in between. The CDR3 is 15 amino acids. The CDR3 region has the DNA TGTGCCAGCAGCTTAAATACAGGCAGAACCTACGAGCAGTACTTC. Its protein product is CASSLNTGRTYEQYF.

The chain joins TRBV10-3 to TRBJ2-1, with TRBD1 matching over 7 bases. This CDR3 contains 13 residues. Germline V CDR1 and CDR2: ENHRY, SYGVKD. J was trimmed by 5 bases and V by 9 bases; bases with no gene match: 7. The CDR3: CAIPGQSDNEQFF. The CDR3 nucleotides are TGTGCCATACCGGGACAGTCCGACAATGAGCAGTTCTTC.

The V gene is TRBV6-5, the J gene TRBJ2-1, with TRBD2 as a possible D gene (5 bases). Germline V gene sequence: CDR1 MNHEY, CDR2 SVGAGI. V gave up 6 bases and J gave up 5 bases, with 17 bases separating them. The CDR3 has 15 residues. The CDR3 DNA reads as TGTGCCAGCAGCCCCCGGGGTCCGGTAGACAATGAGCAGTTCTTC. This translates into CASSPRGPVDNEQFF.

The rearrangement joins TRBV15 to TRBJ1-5; D unclear. Trimming shortened V by 0 bases and J by 2 bases, and 11 bases separated the two germline ends. Germline V gene sequence: CDR1 LNHNV, CDR2 YYDKDF (reference sequence). The CDR3 spans 16 residues. The CDR3 is CATSRERALGNQPQHF. CDR3 nucleotides: TGTGCCACCAGCAGAGAGAGGGCCTTGGGCAATCAGCCCCAGCATTTT.

The chain has TRBV7-2 and TRBJ2-7; possibly TRBD1 for D (5 bases). Trimming removed 1 base at V and 4 bases at J, with 8 bases between. Germline CDR1 is SGHTA and CDR2 is FQGNSA. The CDR3 has 13 residues. The CDR3: CASSLGRQYEQYF. CDR3 nucleotides: TGTGCCAGCAGCTTAGGGAGACAGTACGAGCAGTACTTC.

The chain joins TRBV24-1 to TRBJ2-2; 10 nucleotides align to TRBD2. The germline V gene encodes CDR1 KGHDR and CDR2 SFDVKD. The J segment lost 3 bases and the V segment lost 7 bases, leaving 4 bases of the junction unmatched. This CDR3 has 15 residues. The DNA for the CDR3 is TGTGCCACCAGAGCTAGCGGGAGAGACACCGGGGAGCTGTTTTTT. This translates into CATRASGRDTGELFF.

The table lists this clone with a few counts. The rearrangement links TRBV18 to TRBJ1-2, with 7 nucleotides matching TRBD1. The CDR3 runs to 14 residues. Germline CDR1 and CDR2: KGHSH and LQKENI. The trim removed 5 bases at V and 7 bases at J, leaving 10 bases unmatched. In nucleotides, the CDR3 is TGTGCCAGCTCAACCTACAGGGGCGAGAGTGGCTACACCTTC. This encodes CASSTYRGESGYTF. Looking up the rest from reference TRBV18 and TRBJ1-2 gives the full variable domain: NAGVMQNPRHLVRRRGQEARLRCSPMKGHSHVYWYRQLPEEGLKFMVYLQKENIIDESGMPKERFSAEFPKEGPSILRIQQVVRGDSAAYFCASSTYRGESGYTFGSGTRLTVV.

V usage is TRBV5-1 and J usage is TRBJ1-2, with TRBD1 matching over 10 bases. V lost 3 bases to trimming and J lost 14 bases; unmatched junction nucleotides: 10. The germline CDR1 and CDR2 sequences are SGHRS and YFSETQ. The length of the CDR3 is 13 residues. In nucleotides, the CDR3 is TGCGCCAGCAGCTCAACAGGGACAGGGGAAAGGACCTTC. It yields the protein CASSSTGTGERTF. Full variable domain (missing parts from reference TRBV5-1 and TRBJ1-2): KAGVTQTPRYLIKTRGQQVTLSCSPISGHRSVSWYQQTPGQGLQFLFEYFSETQRNKGNFPGRFSGRQFSNSRSEMNVSTLELGDSALYLCASSSTGTGERTFGSGTRLTVV.